The 31 T cell receptor beta chains listed next were all sequenced from one sample in a study of persistence of HIV-infected CD4 T cells. The stimulus was lysate of CMV-infected fibroblasts, approximately 9.6 ug/mL. Sorted nonresponding memory CD4+ T cells were CD40L-negative, CD69-negative, CD45RO-high. Which antigens these TCRs recognize remains unknown. Sequencing used immunoSEQ version 4 in survey mode. The table came from immunoSEQ multiplex PCR; TCRdb's copy has only in-frame clones and leaves some out. The sample has fewer than 40,000 clones; approximately 85% are singletons. The material was CD4+ T cells sorted from PBMCs after approximately 20-hour stimulation, obtained from a patient who received antiretroviral therapy. The receptors here all came from an adult man with HIV who was CMV-seropositive.

The chain couples TRBV6-4 to TRBJ1-1; D call uncertain. The CDR3 length is 13 residues. V was trimmed by 6 bases and J by 5 bases, leaving 13 bases between them. Per the germline V gene, CDR1 is MRHNA and CDR2 is SNTAGT. The CDR3 reads CASSPDPLTEAFF. The DNA of the CDR3 is TGTGCCAGCAGCCCGGACCCGTTAACTGAAGCTTTCTTT.

This chain uses TRBV30 with TRBJ2-7; 7 nucleotides agree with TRBD1. After removal of 3 bases from V and 1 base from J, the junction contained 3 bases not matched to a gene. The CDR3 length is 13 residues. Germline assignment: CDR1 GTSNPN and CDR2 SVGIG (reference sequence). The chain's CDR3 is CAWRGDSSYEQYF. In DNA form, the CDR3 reads TGTGCCTGGAGGGGGGACAGTTCCTACGAGCAGTACTTC. The entire variable domain, with the rest obtained from reference TRBV30 and TRBJ2-7, is as follows: SQTIHQWPATLVQPVGSPLSLECTVEGTSNPNLYWYRQAAGRGLQLLFYSVGIGQISSEVPQNLSASRPQDRQFILSSKKLLLSDSGFYLCAWRGDSSYEQYFGPGTRLTVT.

The chain recombines TRBV9 with TRBJ1-3; possibly TRBD1 for D (6 bases). CDR3 length equals 17 residues. Trimming removed 0 bases at V and 0 bases at J, with 13 bases between. Germline V lookup: CDR1 SGDLS, CDR2 YYNGEE. The CDR3 here is CASSVAPDSFSGNTIYF. The CDR3 region has the DNA TGTGCCAGCAGCGTAGCTCCGGACAGTTTCTCTGGAAACACCATATATTTT.

V usage is TRBV6-2 or TRBV6-3 and J usage is TRBJ1-5; D call uncertain. There are 14 residues in the CDR3. Germline CDR1 reads MNHEY; CDR2 reads SVGEGT. V was clipped by 0 bases and J by 6 bases, with 9 bases between them. This CDR3 is CASSYSQITQPQHF. DNA for the CDR3: TGTGCCAGCAGTTACTCTCAAATTACTCAGCCCCAGCATTTT.

The V call is TRBV4-2, the J call TRBJ1-5, with 9 bases identical to TRBD1. Trimming at V came to 4 bases and at J to 0 bases, leaving 4 bases not matched to a gene. The CDR3 has 16 residues. Germline loops: CDR1 LGHNA, CDR2 YNFKEQ. The chain's CDR3 is CASSLGDRDSNQPQHF. DNA for the CDR3: TGTGCCAGCAGCCTAGGGGACAGGGATAGCAATCAGCCCCAGCATTTT.

This clone was recorded once. The chain has TRBV11-3 and TRBJ1-1, with a tentative D call TRBD1 (5 bases). CDR3 length equals 13 residues. V lost 5 bases to trimming and J lost 1 base, with 8 bases between them. Per germline, CDR1 SGHNT and CDR2 YENEEA. The CDR3 region has the DNA TGTGCCAGCAGCCGGACAACGAACACTGAAGCTTTCTTT. It translates to CASSRTTNTEAFF.

This chain links TRBV5-6 with TRBJ2-7; a weak D match, TRBD2 (6 bases). V was trimmed by 6 bases and J by 0 bases, leaving 16 bases between them. The CDR3 has 15 amino acids. Germline CDR1 is SGHDT and CDR2 is YYEEEE. The CDR3 reads CASTRRGRFSYEQYF. In DNA form, the CDR3 reads TGTGCCAGCACCCGGAGGGGCAGATTCTCCTACGAGCAGTACTTC.

The V call is TRBV9, the J call TRBJ2-3; tentatively, D is TRBD1 (6 bases). CDR3 length: 16 residues. From germline, CDR1 is SGDLS and CDR2 YYNGEE. The V end was cut by 1 base, the J end by 0 bases, with 12 bases between. CDR3 nucleotides: TGTGCCAGCAGCGTACAGGGGATCGCTAGCACAGATACGCAGTATTTT. It is translated as CASSVQGIASTDTQYF.

The rearrangement uses TRBV5-4 and TRBJ2-7; D perhaps matches TRBD1 (6 bases). The CDR3 spans 14 residues. Trimming pared 4 bases from V and 2 bases from J, leaving 13 bases between. Germline V lookup: CDR1 SGHNT, CDR2 YYREEE (reference sequence). CDR3 sequence (DNA): TGTGCCAGCAGCCCGGACAGAGCAACCTACGAGCAGTACTTC. This gives the protein CASSPDRATYEQYF.

The chain recombines TRBV3-1 (or the pseudogene TRBV3-2) with TRBJ2-1, with D perhaps TRBD2 (6 bases). Germline CDR1 reads LGHDT; CDR2 reads YNNKEL (reference sequence). Trimming took 4 bases from V and 0 from J, leaving 10 bases between them. The CDR3 totals 15 residues. The CDR3 sequence is CASSLGLSSYNEQFF. CDR3 DNA sequence: TGTGCCAGCAGCCTGGGACTGAGCTCCTACAATGAGCAGTTCTTC.

This clone was seen a few times. Additional DNA sequences in this sample encode the identical CDR3. This chain connects TRBV7-2 to TRBJ1-2; D gene ambiguous. This CDR3 has 13 amino acids. V was clipped by 2 bases and J by 2 bases, with 6 bases between them. In germline, CDR1 is SGHTA, CDR2 FQGNSA. The CDR3 sequence is CASSLQLNYGYTF. The CDR3 bases are TGTGCCAGCAGCTTACAACTCAACTATGGCTACACCTTC.

The genes are TRBV18 and TRBJ1-4; D unresolved. The CDR3 has 13 amino acids. The germline V gene encodes CDR1 KGHSH and CDR2 LQKENI. Trimming took 4 bases from V and 8 from J, leaving 11 bases between them. In DNA, the CDR3 is TGTGCCAGCTCACATGGGAGTGGCGAAAAACTGTTTTTT. Its protein is CASSHGSGEKLFF.

This clone has more than one count but fewer than ten. The chain is built from TRBV7-2 and TRBJ1-2, with 8 bases fitting TRBD1. The CDR3 sequence is 16 residues long. The V and J ends lost 4 bases and 2 bases, in that order; junction bases with no gene match: 9. CDR1 and CDR2 (germline): SGHTA, FQGNSA. As DNA, the CDR3 is TGTGCCAGCAGCTCACGTCAGGGGGCGAGAAACTATGGCTACACCTTC. Translated, it gives CASSSRQGARNYGYTF.

The chain joins TRBV5-6 to TRBJ2-7; no reliable D call. CDR3 length: 14 residues. Germline CDR1 SGHDT, CDR2 YYEEEE. Trimming took 0 bases from V and 5 from J, leaving 12 bases between them. The CDR3 loop is CASSLGWGSHEQYF. The CDR3 DNA is TGTGCCAGCAGCTTGGGCTGGGGTTCCCACGAGCAGTACTTC.

The chain has TRBV6-5 and TRBJ1-4, with D possibly TRBD1 on 5 matching bases. The CDR3 totals 15 residues. Germline CDR1 MNHEY, CDR2 SVGAGI. The V gene lost 0 bases and the J gene lost 1 base, with 6 bases spanning the gap. In DNA form, the CDR3 reads TGTGCCAGCAGTTACTCTCAGGGAACTAATGAAAAACTGTTTTTT. This encodes CASSYSQGTNEKLFF.

This chain uses TRBV7-2 with TRBJ2-7; TRBD2 agrees at 9 bases. This CDR3 is built from 15 residues. Germline values: CDR1 SGHTA, CDR2 FQGNSA. Losses at the gene ends were 2 bases for V and 3 bases for J; bases not matched to a gene: 5. The CDR3 DNA follows: TGTGCCAGCAGCTTACGAAGGCGGGGGGGCTACGAGCAGTACTTC. It is translated as CASSLRRRGGYEQYF.

The chain couples TRBV7-6 to TRBJ1-5; D uncertain. This CDR3 spans 15 amino acids. Trimming took 0 bases from V and 3 from J, leaving 9 bases between them. Germline CDR1 reads SGHVS; CDR2 reads FNYEAQ. CDR3 sequence reads: CASSLAVGFNQPQHF. CDR3 DNA sequence: TGTGCCAGCAGCTTAGCCGTTGGCTTCAATCAGCCCCAGCATTTT.

This chain joins TRBV7-2 and TRBJ2-5, with 11 bases aligning to TRBD2. The length of the CDR3 is 15 residues. V lost 4 bases and J lost 4; bases outside the gene matches: 5. CDR1 is SGHTA, CDR2 FQGNSA, per germline. As DNA, the CDR3 is TGTGCCAGCAGCTCCCTCCTAGCGGGGGGAGAGACCCAGTACTTC. This encodes CASSSLLAGGETQYF. Together with reference TRBV7-2 and TRBJ2-5, the CDR3 gives the full variable domain: GAGVSQSPSNKVTEKGKDVELRCDPISGHTALYWYRQSLGQGLEFLIYFQGNSAPDKSGLPSDRFSAERTGGSVSTLTIQRTQQEDSAVYLCASSSLLAGGETQYFGPGTRLLVL.

This chain uses TRBV19 with TRBJ2-1, with D perhaps matching TRBD2 (7 bases). The length of the CDR3 is 16 residues. V lost 5 bases and J lost 6, with 20 bases in between. Germline-derived CDR1 and CDR2 are LNHDA and SQIVND (reference sequence). The CDR3 DNA reads as TGTGCCAGTAGTCCCGGATTTAGGGGGGGCCTCAATGAGCAGTTCTTC. It is translated as CASSPGFRGGLNEQFF.

This clone showed up just once. The rearrangement links TRBV19 to TRBJ2-1; D ambiguous. This CDR3 contains 14 residues. Trimming stripped 2 bases from V and 9 bases from J, with 14 bases between. Germline CDR1 LNHDA, CDR2 SQIVND (reference sequence). CDR3 DNA: TGTGCCAGTAGTATACAACCTCGGAATGGTGAGCAGTTCTTC. This codes for CASSIQPRNGEQFF.

The chain uses TRBV7-2 and TRBJ2-5; maybe TRBD1 (5 bases). V lost 1 base, J lost 0 bases, and 15 bases lay in between. Germline V gene data show CDR1 as SGHTA and CDR2 as FQGNSA. The CDR3 sequence is 17 residues long. The CDR3 reads CASSLGWGNSYQETQYF. CDR3 nucleotides: TGTGCCAGCAGCTTAGGGTGGGGCAATTCCTACCAAGAGACCCAGTACTTC.

The sample holds one count of this clone. The gene calls are TRBV15 and TRBJ1-1, with a tentative D call TRBD1 (5 bases). V was trimmed by 1 base and J by 0 bases, leaving 6 bases between them. The CDR3 consists of 14 residues. Germline lookup yields CDR1 LNHNV and CDR2 YYDKDF (reference sequence). CDR3 region: CATSRVRVNTEAFF. CDR3 sequence (DNA): TGTGCCACCAGCAGAGTCAGGGTGAACACTGAAGCTTTCTTT.

Here the CDR3 reads CASSFLAGPEQYF. In DNA form, the CDR3 reads TGTGCCAGTAGTTTCCTAGCTGGCCCCGAGCAGTACTTC. This rearrangement joins TRBV19 to TRBJ2-7; a possible D gene is TRBD2 (5 bases). Germline V gives CDR1 LNHDA, CDR2 SQIVND (reference sequence). The CDR3 has 13 amino acids. Deletions cut 5 bases from V and 6 bases from J, with 14 bases between.

The gene calls are TRBV12-3 or TRBV12-4 and TRBJ1-5; D unclear. CDR3 length: 12 amino acids. The V end was cut by 3 bases, the J end by 7 bases, with 7 bases between. The CDR3 nucleotides are TGTGCCAGCAGTTTCACCCGACAGCCCCAGCATTTT. It specifies CASSFTRQPQHF.

The genes are TRBV6-5 and TRBJ1-5; TRBD1 might be the D (6 bases). CDR3 length equals 12 residues. Looked up from germline, CDR1 is MNHEY and CDR2 is SVGAGI. Trimming cost V 6 bases and J 4 bases, with 7 bases left between them. This CDR3 reads CASRQGNQPQHF. As DNA, the CDR3 is TGTGCCAGCAGACAGGGAAATCAGCCCCAGCATTTT.

J is TRBJ2-7 and V is TRBV5-6, with D perhaps TRBD1 (6 bases). The CDR3 loop spans 13 amino acids. Germline CDR1 reads SGHDT; CDR2 reads YYEEEE. V was trimmed by 3 bases and J by 6 bases, leaving 13 bases between them. The CDR3 DNA reads TGTGCCAGCAGCTCAGGGACACTCCTCGAGCAGTACTTC. Translated: CASSSGTLLEQYF.

V usage is TRBV19 and J usage is TRBJ1-1; 9 nucleotides line up with TRBD1. Trimming removed 4 bases from V and 5 bases from J; junction bases left unmatched: 2. Germline CDR1 LNHDA, CDR2 SQIVND (reference sequence). This CDR3 comprises 13 residues. CDR3 nucleotide sequence: TGTGCCAGTAGTAGAGACAGGGGGACTGAAGCTTTCTTT. As protein: CASSRDRGTEAFF.

This clone was seen just once. The gene calls are TRBV5-4 and TRBJ1-3; D is perhaps TRBD1 (5 bases). CDR3 size: 15 residues. CDR1 is SGHNT and CDR2 is YYREEE in the germline V gene (reference sequence). V lost 4 bases, J lost 0 bases, and 11 bases lay in between. CDR3 DNA sequence: TGTGCCAGCAGCCTGTACGGGGGCTCTGGAAACACCATATATTTT. Translation: CASSLYGGSGNTIYF. Filled out from reference TRBV5-4 and TRBJ1-3, the complete variable domain reads ETGVTQSPTHLIKTRGQQVTLRCSSQSGHNTVSWYQQALGQGPQFIFQYYREEENGRGNFPPRFSGLQFPNYSSELNVNALELDDSALYLCASSLYGGSGNTIYFGEGSWLTVV.

The J gene is TRBJ1-2, the V gene TRBV7-2; D is uncertain. V was trimmed by 5 bases and J by 8 bases, leaving 18 bases between them. This CDR3 contains 14 residues. Germline CDR1 is SGHTA and CDR2 is FQGNSA. The CDR3 here is CASSLRHKERGYTF. The CDR3 region has the DNA TGTGCCAGCAGCCTTCGACATAAGGAGCGAGGCTACACCTTC.

This chain links TRBV18 with TRBJ2-7; D ambiguous. Germline values: CDR1 KGHSH, CDR2 LQKENI. The CDR3 contains 16 residues. V was cut by 2 bases and J by 0 bases, with 14 bases left in between. The CDR3 loop is CASSPSYSRSSYEQYF. In DNA form, the CDR3 reads TGTGCCAGCTCACCAAGTTATAGCAGGAGCTCCTACGAGCAGTACTTC. Full variable domain (remainder filled in from reference TRBV18 and TRBJ2-7): NAGVMQNPRHLVRRRGQEARLRCSPMKGHSHVYWYRQLPEEGLKFMVYLQKENIIDESGMPKERFSAEFPKEGPSILRIQQVVRGDSAAYFCASSPSYSRSSYEQYFGPGTRLTVT.

A word on this clone: At one of its ends the junction is not consistent with the germline gene, which may arise from a read error. This rearrangement joins TRBV5-1 to TRBJ2-1, with TRBD2 matching over 7 bases. Germline loops: CDR1 SGHRS, CDR2 YFSETQ. CDR3 length equals 12 residues. The CDR3 DNA is TGCGCCAGCAGCGCGAGGGAGGGAAGTCAGATCTTC. This sequence encodes CASSAREGSQIF.